This TCR beta chain originates from a study of early T cells in non-severe SARS-CoV-2 infection. Across the study: Bulk RNA taken from unsorted whole blood was sequenced, leaving chains unpaired.

TCRdb re-called the 5' RACE reads through MiXCR, storing one row per CDR3 protein. The table shows around 80,000 distinct CDR3 sequences, with 10% to 15% occurring only once. The material sequenced was whole blood. The sequence was obtained from an adult who was a healthcare worker with PCR-confirmed SARS-CoV-2 infection or an uninfected control (not recorded which).

The CDR3 loop is CASSNHGGEGSYNEQFF. As DNA, the CDR3 is TGTGCCAGCAGCAATCATGGTGGAGAAGGGTCCTACAATGAGCAGTTCTTC. The chain carries TRBV7-6 and TRBJ2-1; no clear D gene. Trimming removed 5 bases from V and 1 base from J, with 18 bases in between. Germline V gene lookup returns CDR1 SGHVS and CDR2 FNYEAQ. The length of the CDR3 is 17 residues.